These 10 T cell receptor beta chains share one sample of origin, sequenced in a study of blood T cell repertoires in COVID-19. Measured with immunoSEQ multiplex PCR; TCRdb has only the in-frame clones, and not every one. In the table there are more than 110,000 clones, about 80% of which are singletons. Sequenced input: PBMCs or T cells enriched from blood (not recorded which). These receptors were obtained from a woman aged 45-60 years who had recovered from COVID-19.

The gene calls are TRBV28 and TRBJ2-7, with D tentatively TRBD1 (5 bases). Germline lookup yields CDR1 MDHEN and CDR2 SYDVKM. The CDR3 loop spans 12 amino acids. V lost 5 bases, J lost 2 bases, and 7 bases lay in between. Here the CDR3 reads CASSPTAYEQYF. The CDR3 bases are TGTGCCAGCAGTCCGACAGCCTACGAGCAGTACTTC.

In this sample, this clone turned up many times. The chain links TRBV3-1 (or the pseudogene TRBV3-2) to TRBJ2-7; 11 bases are a match to TRBD1. Germline assignment: CDR1 LGHDT and CDR2 YNNKEL (reference sequence). CDR3 length: 16 residues. Germline trimming cut 2 bases from V and 7 bases from J; bases unmatched to any gene: 10. The CDR3 DNA reads TGTGCCAGCAGCCAAAGGGGGACAGGGGGACCTGGGGAGCAGTACGTC. Its protein is CASSQRGTGGPGEQYV.

This chain uses TRBV19 with TRBJ1-1, with a weak D call TRBD1 (5 bases). With 5 bases removed from V and 1 base from J, the gap between germline ends came to 14 bases. Per the germline V gene, CDR1 is LNHDA and CDR2 is SQIVND (reference sequence). The CDR3 is 15 amino acids. The CDR3 reads CASSPPGRGNTEAFF. The DNA for the CDR3 is TGTGCCAGTAGTCCCCCCGGAAGGGGGAACACTGAAGCTTTCTTT.

A few counts support this clone. V and J are TRBV7-8 and TRBJ1-6, with a tentative D call TRBD1 (5 bases). V lost 0 bases, J lost 10 bases, and 16 bases lay in between. The CDR3 covers 16 residues. Germline CDR1 reads SGHVS; CDR2 reads FQNEAQ. CDR3 protein: CASSLARLRGESPLHF. The CDR3 DNA follows: TGTGCCAGCAGCTTAGCCCGGCTGCGGGGCGAATCACCCCTCCACTTT.

The chain carries TRBV9 and TRBJ2-1, with TRBD1 identical over 7 bases. The ends lost 7 bases at V and 7 bases at J; junction bases unmatched: 14. This CDR3 is built from 15 residues. In germline, CDR1 is SGDLS, CDR2 YYNGEE. The CDR3 region has the DNA TGTGCCAGCTGCGCCGGACAGGACTTTCGGAATGAGCAGTTCTTC. Its protein product is CASCAGQDFRNEQFF.

This chain uses TRBV5-1 with TRBJ2-5; weak D call: TRBD1 (5 bases). The CDR3 consists of 14 residues. Germline loops: CDR1 SGHRS, CDR2 YFSETQ. With 6 bases removed from V and 5 bases from J, the gap between germline ends came to 17 bases. The CDR3: CASTRYQGSETQYF. As DNA, the CDR3 is TGCGCCAGCACCCGCTACCAGGGTTCGGAGACCCAGTACTTC.

This chain joins TRBV24-1 and TRBJ2-3; D possibly corresponds to TRBD1 (6 bases). This CDR3 contains 16 residues. CDR1 is KGHDR, CDR2 SFDVKD, per germline. V lost 3 bases and J lost 3, with 15 bases in between. The CDR3 DNA reads as TGTGCCACCAGTGATGGAAGGCAGGGGAAGACAGATACGCAGTATTTT. Translated: CATSDGRQGKTDTQYF.

The J gene is TRBJ2-7, the V gene TRBV11-2, with TRBD1 matching 9 bases. This CDR3 comprises 16 residues. V dropped 2 bases and J dropped 5; count of bases not matched to a gene: 10. From germline, CDR1 is SGHAT and CDR2 FQNNGV. CDR3 nucleotide sequence: TGTGCCAGCAGCTTACCCCCGGGACAGGGTATCAACGAGCAGTACTTC. This gives the protein CASSLPPGQGINEQYF.

V is TRBV15 and J is TRBJ2-5; D remains unclear. Trimming removed 8 bases from V and 4 bases from J, with 17 bases in between. The CDR3 sequence is 14 residues long. Germline V gene sequence: CDR1 LNHNV, CDR2 YYDKDF (reference sequence). CDR3 in DNA: TGTGCCACCCATAACGGCCAGGTGGGAGAGACCCAGTACTTC. It encodes CATHNGQVGETQYF.

The chain uses TRBV11-2 and TRBJ2-3, with 9 nucleotides matching TRBD2. The CDR3 contains 16 residues. Germline CDR1 is SGHAT and CDR2 is FQNNGV. The V segment lost 5 bases and the J segment 6 bases; nucleotides outside the gene matches: 12. CDR3 sequence: CASSPRWSGGSDTQYF. For the CDR3, the DNA is TGTGCCAGCAGCCCCCGATGGAGCGGGGGGTCGGATACGCAGTATTTT.